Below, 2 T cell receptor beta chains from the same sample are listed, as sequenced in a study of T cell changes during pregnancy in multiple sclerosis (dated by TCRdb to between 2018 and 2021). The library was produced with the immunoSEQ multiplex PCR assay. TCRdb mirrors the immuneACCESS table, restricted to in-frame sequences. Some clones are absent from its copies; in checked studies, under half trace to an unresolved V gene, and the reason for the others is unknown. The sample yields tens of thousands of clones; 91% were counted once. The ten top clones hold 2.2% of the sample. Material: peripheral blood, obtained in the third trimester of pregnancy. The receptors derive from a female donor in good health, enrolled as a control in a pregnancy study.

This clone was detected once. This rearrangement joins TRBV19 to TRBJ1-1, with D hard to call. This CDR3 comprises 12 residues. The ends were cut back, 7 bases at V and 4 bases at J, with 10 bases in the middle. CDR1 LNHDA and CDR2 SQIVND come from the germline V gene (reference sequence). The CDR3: CASTFRGTEAFF. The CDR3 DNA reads TGTGCCAGTACCTTCCGGGGCACTGAAGCTTTCTTT.

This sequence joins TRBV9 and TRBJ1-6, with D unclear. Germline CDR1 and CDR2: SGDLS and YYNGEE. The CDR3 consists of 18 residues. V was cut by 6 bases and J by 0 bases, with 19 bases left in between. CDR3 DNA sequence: TGTGCCAGCAACCTAGGGCCGGGAGAAACCTCCTATAATTCACCCCTCCACTTT. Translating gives CASNLGPGETSYNSPLHF.